Listed below are T cell receptor beta chains from one sample, sequenced in a study of memory CD4+ T cells and cytomegalovirus serostatus. Some clones are missing from TCRdb's copy, which holds only in-frame ones; the method was immunoSEQ multiplex PCR. The sample has approximately 74,000 clones, about 80% seen once. Sample: memory CD4+ T cells from blood. These receptors originate from an adult in good health and CMV-seropositive. The CDR3 runs from the conserved cysteine through the conserved F or W. A D gene is named only where the DNA matches it firmly. Part of the rows lack a size; the others show once, few, many or a class for expanded clones.

clone_size: -; v_call: TRBV18; j_call: TRBJ2-7; d_call: -; cdr3_aa: CASSPREDEQYF; cdr3_nt: TGTGCCAGCTCACCACGTGAGGACGAGCAGTACTTC
clone_size: -; v_call: TRBV14; j_call: TRBJ2-7; d_call: -; cdr3_aa: CASSLWTGVYEQYF; cdr3_nt: TGTGCCAGCAGCCTTTGGACGGGAGTTTACGAGCAGTACTTC
clone_size: few; v_call: TRBV6-1; j_call: TRBJ1-2; d_call: -; cdr3_aa: CASSEFRGRANYGYTF; cdr3_nt: TGTGCCAGCAGTGAATTCAGGGGAAGGGCTAACTATGGCTACACCTTC
clone_size: -; v_call: TRBV2; j_call: TRBJ1-1; d_call: -; cdr3_aa: CASSGESFTEAFF; cdr3_nt: TGTGCCAGCAGTGGCGAAAGCTTCACTGAAGCTTTCTTT
clone_size: -; v_call: TRBV15; j_call: TRBJ2-4; d_call: -; cdr3_aa: CATSRDRGAENIQYF; cdr3_nt: TGTGCCACCAGCAGAGATCGGGGGGCAGAAAACATTCAGTACTTC
clone_size: -; v_call: TRBV28; j_call: TRBJ1-4; d_call: TRBD1; cdr3_aa: CASSLYTGQGVKKLFF; cdr3_nt: TGTGCCAGCAGTTTATACACGGGACAGGGTGTAAAAAAACTGTTTTTT
clone_size: -; v_call: TRBV5-1; j_call: TRBJ2-1; d_call: -; cdr3_aa: CASRSEGKVYNEQFF; cdr3_nt: TGCGCCAGCAGATCAGAGGGTAAAGTATACAATGAGCAGTTCTTC
clone_size: -; v_call: TRBV10-3; j_call: TRBJ1-2; d_call: -; cdr3_aa: CAITTDPPYYGYTF; cdr3_nt: TGTGCCATCACTACAGACCCCCCCTACTATGGCTACACCTTC
clone_size: -; v_call: TRBV9; j_call: TRBJ2-2; d_call: -; cdr3_aa: CASSPPTNTGELFF; cdr3_nt: TGTGCCAGCAGCCCCCCCACTAACACCGGGGAGCTGTTTTTT
clone_size: -; v_call: TRBV4-3; j_call: TRBJ2-5; d_call: -; cdr3_aa: CASSQDPTDFETQYF; cdr3_nt: TGCGCCAGCAGCCAAGATCCGACTGACTTTGAGACCCAGTACTTC
clone_size: -; v_call: TRBV6-6; j_call: TRBJ2-7; d_call: TRBD1; cdr3_aa: CASSYPTGSGQYF; cdr3_nt: TGTGCCAGCAGTTACCCGACAGGGTCCGGGCAGTACTTC
clone_size: -; v_call: TRBV5-5; j_call: TRBJ1-2; d_call: TRBD1; cdr3_aa: CASSVDRGNYGYTF; cdr3_nt: TGTGCCAGCAGCGTGGACAGGGGGAACTATGGCTACACCTTC
clone_size: -; v_call: TRBV7-9; j_call: TRBJ2-1; d_call: -; cdr3_aa: CASSFSHGEQFF; cdr3_nt: TGTGCCAGCAGCTTCTCCCACGGTGAGCAGTTCTTC
clone_size: -; v_call: TRBV5-1; j_call: TRBJ1-1; d_call: -; cdr3_aa: CASSFDIMNTEAFF; cdr3_nt: TGCGCCAGCAGCTTTGACATAATGAACACTGAAGCTTTCTTT
clone_size: -; v_call: TRBV6-1; j_call: TRBJ2-3; d_call: -; cdr3_aa: CASRGGTSTDTQYF; cdr3_nt: TGTGCCAGCAGAGGCGGGACAAGCACAGATACGCAGTATTTT
clone_size: once; v_call: TRBV19; j_call: TRBJ2-7; d_call: -; cdr3_aa: CASSDGIGSYEQYF; cdr3_nt: TGTGCCAGTAGTGACGGGATAGGATCCTACGAGCAGTACTTC
clone_size: -; v_call: TRBV9; j_call: TRBJ1-2; d_call: -; cdr3_aa: CASSVEGWGYGYTF; cdr3_nt: TGTGCCAGCAGCGTAGAGGGCTGGGGCTATGGCTACACCTTC
clone_size: -; v_call: TRBV28; j_call: TRBJ1-5; d_call: TRBD1; cdr3_aa: CASSLPTGGGNQPQHF; cdr3_nt: TGTGCCAGCAGTTTACCCACAGGGGGAGGGAATCAGCCCCAGCATTTT
clone_size: few; v_call: TRBV7-8; j_call: TRBJ2-5; d_call: TRBD2; cdr3_aa: CASSLRRTSLETQYF; cdr3_nt: TGTGCCAGCAGCTTAAGACGGACTAGCCTAGAGACCCAGTACTTC
clone_size: -; v_call: TRBV28; j_call: TRBJ2-1; d_call: TRBD1; cdr3_aa: CASSIRGGNNEQFF; cdr3_nt: TGTGCCAGCAGTATCCGAGGGGGCAACAATGAGCAGTTCTTC
clone_size: -; v_call: TRBV7-2; j_call: TRBJ2-7; d_call: -; cdr3_aa: CASSLMLASSYEQYF; cdr3_nt: TGTGCCAGCAGCTTAATGCTAGCGAGCAGCTACGAGCAGTACTTC
clone_size: -; v_call: TRBV29-1; j_call: TRBJ2-7; d_call: -; cdr3_aa: CSVISSYEQYF; cdr3_nt: TGCAGCGTTATATCCTCCTACGAGCAGTACTTC
clone_size: -; v_call: TRBV10-3; j_call: TRBJ2-3; d_call: TRBD2; cdr3_aa: CATRLAGDSDTQYF; cdr3_nt: TGTGCCACACGACTAGCGGGGGACTCAGATACGCAGTATTTT
clone_size: -; v_call: TRBV19; j_call: TRBJ2-5; d_call: -; cdr3_aa: CASSMRQGKGETQYF; cdr3_nt: TGTGCCAGTAGTATGAGGCAGGGCAAGGGGGAGACCCAGTACTTC
clone_size: -; v_call: TRBV29-1; j_call: TRBJ2-7; d_call: TRBD2; cdr3_aa: CSVSASGSGEQYF; cdr3_nt: TGCAGCGTCTCCGCTAGCGGGAGCGGCGAGCAGTACTTC
clone_size: -; v_call: TRBV7-3; j_call: TRBJ1-1; d_call: -; cdr3_aa: CASSFRQNTEAFF; cdr3_nt: TGTGCCAGCAGCTTCAGGCAGAACACTGAAGCTTTCTTT
clone_size: -; v_call: TRBV7-8; j_call: TRBJ1-1; d_call: -; cdr3_aa: CASSPPGTASTEAFF; cdr3_nt: TGTGCCAGCAGCCCCCCCGGGACGGCTTCCACTGAAGCTTTCTTT
clone_size: -; v_call: TRBV4-2; j_call: TRBJ2-1; d_call: TRBD2; cdr3_aa: CASSRGSGISYNEQFF; cdr3_nt: TGTGCCAGCAGCCGGGGTAGCGGGATCTCCTACAATGAGCAGTTCTTC
clone_size: medium-sized; v_call: TRBV11-2; j_call: TRBJ1-2; d_call: -; cdr3_aa: CASSLHRDYGYTF; cdr3_nt: TGTGCCAGCAGTCTTCACAGAGACTATGGCTACACCTTC
clone_size: -; v_call: TRBV14; j_call: TRBJ2-2; d_call: -; cdr3_aa: CASRKGPYGDGELFF; cdr3_nt: TGTGCCAGCAGGAAGGGACCGTACGGTGACGGGGAGCTGTTTTTT
clone_size: -; v_call: TRBV2; j_call: TRBJ2-5; d_call: -; cdr3_aa: CASSVQGDRETQYF; cdr3_nt: TGTGCCAGCAGTGTACAGGGTGATAGAGAGACCCAGTACTTC
clone_size: -; v_call: TRBV15; j_call: TRBJ2-7; d_call: -; cdr3_aa: CATSSPKDRVYEQYF; cdr3_nt: TGTGCCACCAGCAGTCCTAAGGACAGAGTCTACGAGCAGTACTTC
clone_size: -; v_call: TRBV7-2; j_call: TRBJ2-7; d_call: -; cdr3_aa: CASSLVRFSSYEQYF; cdr3_nt: TGTGCCAGCAGCTTAGTTCGGTTCAGCTCCTACGAGCAGTACTTC
clone_size: medium-sized; v_call: TRBV2; j_call: TRBJ1-2; d_call: -; cdr3_aa: CASSPLSSNYGYTF; cdr3_nt: TGTGCCAGCAGCCCACTATCCTCTAACTATGGCTACACCTTC
clone_size: -; v_call: TRBV19; j_call: TRBJ2-7; d_call: -; cdr3_aa: CANQLTTFSYEQYF; cdr3_nt: TGTGCCAACCAACTTACGACATTCTCCTACGAGCAGTACTTC
clone_size: -; v_call: TRBV30; j_call: TRBJ1-2; d_call: -; cdr3_aa: CALRGRENYGYTF; cdr3_nt: TGTGCCTTAAGGGGCAGGGAAAACTATGGCTACACCTTC
clone_size: -; v_call: TRBV7-2; j_call: TRBJ1-4; d_call: -; cdr3_aa: CASSTGLGNEKLFF; cdr3_nt: TGTGCCAGCAGCACTGGCTTGGGTAATGAAAAACTGTTTTTT
clone_size: -; v_call: TRBV2; j_call: TRBJ2-1; d_call: -; cdr3_aa: CASTPSASGNEQFF; cdr3_nt: TGTGCCAGCACCCCGAGTGCGTCGGGCAATGAGCAGTTCTTC
clone_size: -; v_call: TRBV7-9; j_call: TRBJ2-7; d_call: -; cdr3_aa: CASSLAQGIGTYEQYF; cdr3_nt: TGTGCCAGCAGCTTAGCACAGGGCATCGGAACCTACGAGCAGTACTTC
clone_size: -; v_call: TRBV28; j_call: TRBJ1-2; d_call: -; cdr3_aa: CASSLPGNYGYTF; cdr3_nt: TGTGCCAGCAGTTTACCAGGGAACTATGGCTACACCTTC
clone_size: -; v_call: TRBV18; j_call: TRBJ2-2; d_call: TRBD2; cdr3_aa: CASSTREVNTGELFF; cdr3_nt: TGTGCCAGCTCAACCCGGGAGGTTAACACCGGGGAGCTGTTTTTT